The rows below give T cell receptor beta chains drawn from one sample of a study of type 1 regulatory T cells. TCRdb reprocessed the reads via MiXCR and lists one record per CDR3 protein. The sample carries about 62,000 distinct CDR3 sequences, approximately 60% recorded once. These receptors have no known antigen. The sample comprised cultured non-Tr1 T cells, either the whole culture or a sorted T cell fraction (not recorded which). The source is a human donor in good health. CDR3s include the opening cysteine and the closing phenylalanine or tryptophan. A D gene is named only where the DNA matches it firmly. Expanded clones get a size class; other rows say once, few or many, or leave the size out.

size: -; V: TRBV27; D: TRBD1; J: TRBJ1-4; DNA: TGTGCCAGCAGCTCCATCAGGGGGCGAGTGGGTGCTCCAACTAATGAAAAACTGTTTTTT; CDR3: CASSSIRGRVGAPTNEKLFF
size: -; V: TRBV3-1; D: TRBD2; J: TRBJ2-1; DNA: TGTGCCAGCAGCCGGGCCGTAGCGGGAGCTACGATCAATGAGCAGTTCTTC; CDR3: CASSRAVAGATINEQFF
size: -; V: TRBV9; D: TRBD2; J: TRBJ2-2; DNA: TGTGCCAGCAGCGGCGGACTAGCGGAAGGCGCCGGGGAGCTGTTTTTT; CDR3: CASSGGLAEGAGELFF
size: few; V: TRBV20-1; D: TRBD1; J: TRBJ1-1; DNA: TGCAGTGCTAGAGGAAAGGGGGCATTGAATACTGAAGCTTTCTTT; CDR3: CSARGKGALNTEAFF
size: -; V: TRBV6-5; D: -; J: TRBJ2-2; DNA: TGTGCCAGCAGTTACTCTGGTGGGAGTAACACCGGGGAGCTGTTTTTT; CDR3: CASSYSGGSNTGELFF
size: -; V: TRBV12-3/TRBV12-4; D: TRBD1; J: TRBJ2-7; DNA: TGTGCCAGCAGTTCCCGGGACAGGGATATCAACGAGCAGTACTTC; CDR3: CASSSRDRDINEQYF
size: -; V: TRBV2; D: -; J: TRBJ2-1; DNA: TGTGCCCCCGGAGGGAATGACCTCTACAATGAGCAGTTCTTC; CDR3: CAPGGNDLYNEQFF
size: -; V: TRBV27; D: -; J: TRBJ2-7; DNA: TGTGCCAGCAGTTTAGGGACTTCGCTCGAGCAGTACTTC; CDR3: CASSLGTSLEQYF
size: -; V: TRBV5-1; D: -; J: TRBJ2-2; DNA: TGCGCCAGCAGCAGGACGGGGGACGCGAACACCGGGGAGCTGTTTTTT; CDR3: CASSRTGDANTGELFF
size: -; V: TRBV29-1; D: -; J: TRBJ2-1; DNA: TGCAGCGTTGCGTTGAGTGGGACTGGGTACAATGAGCAGTTCTTC; CDR3: CSVALSGTGYNEQFF
size: once; V: TRBV11-3; D: -; J: TRBJ2-1; DNA: TGTGCCAGCAGCTTAGCCGGGGCGAACTTCAATGAGCAGTTCTTC; CDR3: CASSLAGANFNEQFF
size: -; V: TRBV10-3; D: -; J: TRBJ1-1; DNA: TGTGCCATCAGTGACCACCAACGACAGGCAGTCGCTGAAGCTTTCTTT; CDR3: CAISDHQRQAVAEAFF
size: -; V: TRBV6-1; D: -; J: TRBJ2-2; DNA: TGTGCCAGCAGGTCGGGAATGGCAAACACCGGGGAGCTGTTTTTT; CDR3: CASRSGMANTGELFF
size: -; V: TRBV5-1; D: -; J: TRBJ2-5; DNA: TGCGCCAGCAGCCCCGGGACTTTCGAGACCCAGTACTTC; CDR3: CASSPGTFETQYF
size: -; V: TRBV12-3/TRBV12-4; D: -; J: TRBJ1-1; DNA: TGTGCCAGCATTCAGGGGACTAGCACTGAAGCTTTCTTT; CDR3: CASIQGTSTEAFF
size: -; V: TRBV27; D: TRBD2; J: TRBJ2-1; DNA: TGTGCCAGCAGTCCCCTGAGGTCTAGCGGGGGCAATGAGCAGTTCTTC; CDR3: CASSPLRSSGGNEQFF
size: few; V: TRBV7-2; D: -; J: TRBJ2-3; DNA: TGTGCCAGCAGCTTAATCCGGGGGACTAGCACAGATACGCAGTATTTT; CDR3: CASSLIRGTSTDTQYF
size: -; V: TRBV5-1; D: TRBD2; J: TRBJ2-3; DNA: TGCGCCAGCAGCGACACTAGCGGGAGTTCGAATACGCAGTATTTT; CDR3: CASSDTSGSSNTQYF
size: -; V: TRBV27; D: -; J: TRBJ2-3; DNA: TGTGCCAGCAATTGGCCTAGCAGACGCACAGATACGCAGTATTTT; CDR3: CASNWPSRRTDTQYF